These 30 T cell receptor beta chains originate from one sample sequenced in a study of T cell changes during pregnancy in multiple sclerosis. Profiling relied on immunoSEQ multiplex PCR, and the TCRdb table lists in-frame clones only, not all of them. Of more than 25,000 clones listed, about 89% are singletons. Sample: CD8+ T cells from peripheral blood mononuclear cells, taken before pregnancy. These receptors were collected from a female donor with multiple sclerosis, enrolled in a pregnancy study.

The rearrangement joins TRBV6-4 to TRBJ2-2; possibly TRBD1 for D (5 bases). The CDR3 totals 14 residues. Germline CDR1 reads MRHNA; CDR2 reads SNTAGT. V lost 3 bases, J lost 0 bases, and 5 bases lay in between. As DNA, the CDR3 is TGTGCCAGCAGTGAAGGGGCGAACACCGGGGAGCTGTTTTTT. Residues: CASSEGANTGELFF.

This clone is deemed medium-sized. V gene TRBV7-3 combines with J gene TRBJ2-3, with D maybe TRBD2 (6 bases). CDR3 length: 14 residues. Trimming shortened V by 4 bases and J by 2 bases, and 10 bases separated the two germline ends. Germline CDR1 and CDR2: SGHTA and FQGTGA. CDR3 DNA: TGTGCCAGCAGCTCCGGACTATTCACAGATACGCAGTATTTT. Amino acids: CASSSGLFTDTQYF.

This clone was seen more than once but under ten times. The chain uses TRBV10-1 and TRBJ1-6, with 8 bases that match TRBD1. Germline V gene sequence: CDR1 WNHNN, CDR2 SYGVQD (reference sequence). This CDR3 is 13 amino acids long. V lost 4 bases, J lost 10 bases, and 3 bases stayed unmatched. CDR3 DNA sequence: TGCGCCAGCAGTGCAACAGGGGGGTCACCCCTCCACTTT. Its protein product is CASSATGGSPLHF.

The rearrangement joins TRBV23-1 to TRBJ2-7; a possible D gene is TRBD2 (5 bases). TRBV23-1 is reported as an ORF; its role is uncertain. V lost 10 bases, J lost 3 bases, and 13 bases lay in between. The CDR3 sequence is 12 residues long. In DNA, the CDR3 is TGCGCCACCCCAGCCGGACTCTACGAGCAGTACTTC. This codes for CATPAGLYEQYF.

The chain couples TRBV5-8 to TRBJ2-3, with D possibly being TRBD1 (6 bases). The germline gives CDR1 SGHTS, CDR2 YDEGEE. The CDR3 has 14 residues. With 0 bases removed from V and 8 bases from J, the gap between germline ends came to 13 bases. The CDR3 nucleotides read TGTGCCAGCAGCTTGGGGGGGCAGGCGGTTACGCAGTATTTT. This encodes CASSLGGQAVTQYF.

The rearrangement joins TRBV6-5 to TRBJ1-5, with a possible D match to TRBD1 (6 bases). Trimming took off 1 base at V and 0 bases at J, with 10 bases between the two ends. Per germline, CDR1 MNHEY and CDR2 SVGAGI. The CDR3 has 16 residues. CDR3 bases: TGTGCCAGCAGTTACTGGGGGCCGTATAGCAATCAGCCCCAGCATTTT. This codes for CASSYWGPYSNQPQHF.

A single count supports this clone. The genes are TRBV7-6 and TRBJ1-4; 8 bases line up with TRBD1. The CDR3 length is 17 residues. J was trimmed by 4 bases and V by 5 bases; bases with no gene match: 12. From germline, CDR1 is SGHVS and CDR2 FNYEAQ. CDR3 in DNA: TGTGCCAGCAGCCTATTCCCGACAGGGGAAGGTAATGAAAAACTGTTTTTT. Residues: CASSLFPTGEGNEKLFF.

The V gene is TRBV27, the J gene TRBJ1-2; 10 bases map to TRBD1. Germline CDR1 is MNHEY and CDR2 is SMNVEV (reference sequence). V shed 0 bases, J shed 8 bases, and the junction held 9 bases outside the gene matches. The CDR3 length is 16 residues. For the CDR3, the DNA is TGTGCCAGCAGTTTATCCCCACCGGGACAGGGGTTCGGCTACACCTTC. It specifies CASSLSPPGQGFGYTF.

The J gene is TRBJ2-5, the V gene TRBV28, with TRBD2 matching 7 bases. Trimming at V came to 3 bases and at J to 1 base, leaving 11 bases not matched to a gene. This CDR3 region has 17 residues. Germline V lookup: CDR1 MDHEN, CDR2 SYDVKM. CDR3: CASSLASGGIAQETQYF. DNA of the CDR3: TGTGCCAGCAGTTTGGCTAGCGGTGGGATCGCCCAAGAGACCCAGTACTTC.

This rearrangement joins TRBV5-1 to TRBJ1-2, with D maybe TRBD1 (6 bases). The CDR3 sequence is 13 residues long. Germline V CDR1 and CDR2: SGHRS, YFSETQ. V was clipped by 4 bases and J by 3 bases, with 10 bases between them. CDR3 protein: CASSTDSYYGYTF. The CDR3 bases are TGCGCCAGCAGCACGGACAGCTACTATGGCTACACCTTC.

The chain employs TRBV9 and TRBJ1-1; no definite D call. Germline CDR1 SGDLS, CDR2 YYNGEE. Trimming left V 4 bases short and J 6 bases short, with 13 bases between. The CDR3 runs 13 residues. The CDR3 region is CASSPGGFPEAFF. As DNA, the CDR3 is TGTGCCAGCAGCCCAGGAGGGTTCCCTGAAGCTTTCTTT.

CDR3 DNA: TGTGCCAGCAGTTACTCGAGAGTACAGGGGTTTTACGAGCAGTACTTC. It codes for CASSYSRVQGFYEQYF. The chain has TRBV6-5 and TRBJ2-7, with 7 bases identical to TRBD1. Germline CDR1 reads MNHEY; CDR2 reads SVGAGI. The junction had 9 bases not matched to a gene; V was cut back by 0 bases and J by 4 bases. The CDR3 spans 16 residues.

Here the CDR3 reads CASGLGGTYEQYF. The CDR3 DNA reads TGTGCCAGCGGGTTGGGAGGGACCTACGAGCAGTACTTC. The chain couples TRBV27 to TRBJ2-7, with 7 positions matching TRBD2. The CDR3 is made up of 13 amino acids. V lost 8 bases, J lost 2 bases, and 6 bases stayed unmatched. The germline V gene encodes CDR1 MNHEY and CDR2 SMNVEV (reference sequence).

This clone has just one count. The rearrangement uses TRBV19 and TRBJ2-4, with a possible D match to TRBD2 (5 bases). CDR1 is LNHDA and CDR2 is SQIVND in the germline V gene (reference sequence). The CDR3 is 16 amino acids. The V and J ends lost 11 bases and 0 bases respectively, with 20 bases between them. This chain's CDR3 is CAGNREQRLAKNIQYF. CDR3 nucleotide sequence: TGTGCCGGTAATCGGGAACAGCGTTTAGCCAAAAACATTCAGTACTTC.

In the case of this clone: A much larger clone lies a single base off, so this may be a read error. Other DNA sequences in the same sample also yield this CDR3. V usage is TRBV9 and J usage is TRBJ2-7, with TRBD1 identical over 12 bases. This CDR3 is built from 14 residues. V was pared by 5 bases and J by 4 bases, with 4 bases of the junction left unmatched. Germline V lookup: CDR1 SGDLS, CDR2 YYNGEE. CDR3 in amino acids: CASSEGQGAYEQYF. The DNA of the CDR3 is TGTGCCAGCAGTGAGGGACAGGGGGCGTACGAGCAGTACTTC.

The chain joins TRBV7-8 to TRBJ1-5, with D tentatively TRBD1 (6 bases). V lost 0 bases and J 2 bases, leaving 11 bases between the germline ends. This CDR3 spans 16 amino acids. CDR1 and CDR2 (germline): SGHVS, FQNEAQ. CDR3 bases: TGTGCCAGCAGCTTAGCGCCAGGGGTTGGCAATCAGCCCCAGCATTTT. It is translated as CASSLAPGVGNQPQHF.

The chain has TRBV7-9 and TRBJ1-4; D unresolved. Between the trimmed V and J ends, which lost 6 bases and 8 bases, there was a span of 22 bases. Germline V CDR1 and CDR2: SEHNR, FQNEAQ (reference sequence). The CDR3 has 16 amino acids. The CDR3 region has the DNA TGTGCCAGCAGACCTCCCCAGCTCTCAGGCCGGGAAAAACTGTTTTTT. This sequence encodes CASRPPQLSGREKLFF.

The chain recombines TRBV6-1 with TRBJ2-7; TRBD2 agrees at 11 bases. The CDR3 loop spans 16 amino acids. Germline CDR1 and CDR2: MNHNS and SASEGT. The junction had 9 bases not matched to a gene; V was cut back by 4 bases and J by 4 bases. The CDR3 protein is CASSVSGGETFYEQYF. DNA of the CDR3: TGTGCCAGCAGTGTTAGCGGGGGGGAGACTTTTTACGAGCAGTACTTC.

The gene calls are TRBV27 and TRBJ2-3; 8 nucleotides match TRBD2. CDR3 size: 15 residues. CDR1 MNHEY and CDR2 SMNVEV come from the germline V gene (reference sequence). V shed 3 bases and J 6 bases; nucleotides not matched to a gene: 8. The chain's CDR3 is CASSLSGGPVDTQYF. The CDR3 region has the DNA TGTGCCAGCAGTTTGAGCGGGGGCCCCGTCGATACGCAGTATTTT.

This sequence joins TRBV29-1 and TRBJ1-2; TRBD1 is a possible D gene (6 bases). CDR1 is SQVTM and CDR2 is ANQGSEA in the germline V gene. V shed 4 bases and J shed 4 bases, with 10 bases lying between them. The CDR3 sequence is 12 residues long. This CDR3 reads CSVALGGYGYTF. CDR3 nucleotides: TGCAGCGTTGCGTTAGGGGGCTATGGCTACACCTTC.

This chain's CDR3 is CASSLNRGGTEAFF. As DNA, the CDR3 is TGTGCCAGCAGTCTAAACAGGGGAGGAACTGAAGCTTTCTTT. V usage is TRBV6-6 and J usage is TRBJ1-1; TRBD1 aligns across 7 bases. Germline-derived CDR1 and CDR2 are MNHNY and SVGAGI (reference sequence). V dropped 5 bases and J dropped 5; count of bases not matched to a gene: 8. CDR3 length: 14 amino acids.

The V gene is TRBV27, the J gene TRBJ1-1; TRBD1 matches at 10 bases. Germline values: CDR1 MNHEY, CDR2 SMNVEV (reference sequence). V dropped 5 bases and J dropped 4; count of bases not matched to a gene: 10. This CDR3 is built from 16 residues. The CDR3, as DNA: TGTGCCAGCAGTGACAGGGGGCGTTCCCCTGCCACTGAAGCTTTCTTT. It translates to CASSDRGRSPATEAFF.

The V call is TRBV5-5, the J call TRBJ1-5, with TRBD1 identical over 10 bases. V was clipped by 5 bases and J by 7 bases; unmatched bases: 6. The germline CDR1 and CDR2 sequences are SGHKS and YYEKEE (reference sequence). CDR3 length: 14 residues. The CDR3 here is CASRGTGEGQPQHF. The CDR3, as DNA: TGTGCCAGCAGGGGGACAGGGGAGGGCCAGCCCCAGCATTTT.

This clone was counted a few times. In DNA form, the CDR3 reads TGTGCCAGCTGCGGGAACTACGAGCAGTACTTC. Its protein product is CASCGNYEQYF. The chain is built from TRBV2 and TRBJ2-7; tentatively, D is TRBD2 (6 bases). The CDR3 loop spans 11 amino acids. V was shortened by 8 bases and J by 3 bases, with 8 bases between the two germline ends. CDR1 is SNHLY and CDR2 is FYNNEI in the germline V gene.

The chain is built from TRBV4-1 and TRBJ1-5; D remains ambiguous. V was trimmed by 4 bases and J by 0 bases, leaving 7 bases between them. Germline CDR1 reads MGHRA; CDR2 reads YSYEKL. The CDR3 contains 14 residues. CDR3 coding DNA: TGCGCCAGCAGCCCGGGATTTAGCAATCAGCCCCAGCATTTT. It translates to CASSPGFSNQPQHF.

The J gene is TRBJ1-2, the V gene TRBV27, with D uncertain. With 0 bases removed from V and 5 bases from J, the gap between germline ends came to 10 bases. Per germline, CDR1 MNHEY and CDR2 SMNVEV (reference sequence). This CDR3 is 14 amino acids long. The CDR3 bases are TGTGCCAGCAGTTTATCGCGAGCGGGGTATGGCTACACCTTC. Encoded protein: CASSLSRAGYGYTF.

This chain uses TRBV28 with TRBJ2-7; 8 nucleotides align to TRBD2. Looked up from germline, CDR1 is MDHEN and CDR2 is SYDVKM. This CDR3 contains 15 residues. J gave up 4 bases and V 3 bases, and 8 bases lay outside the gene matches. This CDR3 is CASSFPPGGRYEQYF. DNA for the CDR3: TGTGCCAGCAGTTTCCCCCCGGGGGGGAGATACGAGCAGTACTTC.

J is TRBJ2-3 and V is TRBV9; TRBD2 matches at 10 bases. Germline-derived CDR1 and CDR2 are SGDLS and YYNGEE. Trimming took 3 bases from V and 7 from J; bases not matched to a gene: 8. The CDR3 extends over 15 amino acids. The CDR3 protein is CASSAGASGGYTQYF. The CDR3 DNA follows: TGTGCCAGCAGCGCCGGGGCTAGCGGGGGATATACGCAGTATTTT.

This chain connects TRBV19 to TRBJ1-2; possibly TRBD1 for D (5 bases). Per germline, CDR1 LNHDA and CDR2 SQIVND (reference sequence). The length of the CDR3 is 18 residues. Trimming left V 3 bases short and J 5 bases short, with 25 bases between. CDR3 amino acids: CASSINFEGDYVLYGYTF. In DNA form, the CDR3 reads TGTGCCAGTAGTATCAATTTCGAAGGGGACTACGTCCTATATGGCTACACCTTC.

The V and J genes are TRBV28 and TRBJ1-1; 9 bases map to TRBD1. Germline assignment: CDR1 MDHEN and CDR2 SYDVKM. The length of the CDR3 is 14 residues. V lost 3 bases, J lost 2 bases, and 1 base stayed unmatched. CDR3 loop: CASSLTGGNTEAFF. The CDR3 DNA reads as TGTGCCAGCAGTTTGACAGGGGGTAACACTGAAGCTTTCTTT.